This T cell receptor (beta chain) was documented in a study of cytomegalovirus exposure and HLA in healthy donors. Notes on the study in general: Sequencing likely caused a cluster of highly shared sequence variants. As was reported, the HLA-A and HLA-B alleles of most subjects were accurately predicted from TCR beta sequences.

PCR involved 60 Vbeta and 13 Jbeta primers. TCRdb's copy holds only in-frame clones and misses some; the assay was immunoSEQ multiplex PCR. In the table there are some 150,000 clones, about three fifths of which are singletons. Notes on this clone: Antigen unknown.

J was trimmed by 2 bases and V by 2 bases; bases with no gene match: 3. This CDR3 contains 15 residues. CDR1 is MNHNS, CDR2 SASEGT, per germline. Specimen: PBMCs. This TCR was sampled from a woman aged 60-75 years in good health and CMV-seropositive. The chain uses TRBV6-1 and TRBJ2-7; 10 positions match TRBD2. The CDR3 reads CASSEKAGGPYEQYF. As DNA, the CDR3 is TGTGCCAGCAGTGAAAAAGCGGGAGGGCCCTACGAGCAGTACTTC.